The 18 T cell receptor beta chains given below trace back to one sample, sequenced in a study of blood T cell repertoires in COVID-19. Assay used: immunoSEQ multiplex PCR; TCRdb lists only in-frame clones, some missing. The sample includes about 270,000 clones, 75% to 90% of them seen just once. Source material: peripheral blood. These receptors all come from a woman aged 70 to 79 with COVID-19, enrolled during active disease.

The CDR3 loop is CASSLGASWNYEQYF. Here the CDR3 DNA reads TGTGCCAGCAGTCTGGGAGCCAGCTGGAACTACGAGCAGTACTTC. The rearrangement uses TRBV27 and TRBJ2-7; TRBD2 is a possible D gene (5 bases). The germline CDR1 and CDR2 sequences are MNHEY and SMNVEV (reference sequence). The CDR3 is 15 amino acids. Trimming removed 5 bases at V and 3 bases at J, with 17 bases between.

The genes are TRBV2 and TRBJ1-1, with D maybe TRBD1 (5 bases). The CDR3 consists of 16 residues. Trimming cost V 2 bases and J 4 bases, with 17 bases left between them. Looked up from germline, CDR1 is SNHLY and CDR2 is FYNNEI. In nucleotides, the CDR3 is TGTGCCAGCAGTGAATGGGGGGGAAGGGTGATCACTGAAGCTTTCTTT. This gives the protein CASSEWGGRVITEAFF.

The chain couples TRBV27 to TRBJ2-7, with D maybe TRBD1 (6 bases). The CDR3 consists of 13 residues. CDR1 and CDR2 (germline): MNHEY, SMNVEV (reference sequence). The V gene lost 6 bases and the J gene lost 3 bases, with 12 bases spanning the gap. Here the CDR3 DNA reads TGTGCCAGCAGACGGACAGTTATCTACGAGCAGTACTTC. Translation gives CASRRTVIYEQYF.

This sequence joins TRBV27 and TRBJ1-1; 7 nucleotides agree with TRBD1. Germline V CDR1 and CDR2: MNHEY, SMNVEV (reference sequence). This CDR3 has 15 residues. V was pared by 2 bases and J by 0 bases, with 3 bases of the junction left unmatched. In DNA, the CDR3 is TGTGCCAGCAGTTTACTAGGGGGCATGAACACTGAAGCTTTCTTT. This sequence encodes CASSLLGGMNTEAFF.

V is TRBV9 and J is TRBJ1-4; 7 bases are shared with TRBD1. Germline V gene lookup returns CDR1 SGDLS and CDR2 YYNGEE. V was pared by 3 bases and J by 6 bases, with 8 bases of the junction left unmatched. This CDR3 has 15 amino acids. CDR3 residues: CASSASGTADEKLFF. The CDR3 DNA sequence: TGTGCCAGCAGCGCATCCGGGACAGCGGATGAAAAACTGTTTTTT.

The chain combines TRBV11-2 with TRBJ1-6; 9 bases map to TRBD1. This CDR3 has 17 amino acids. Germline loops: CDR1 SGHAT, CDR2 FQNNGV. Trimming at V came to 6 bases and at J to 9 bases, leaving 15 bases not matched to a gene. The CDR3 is CASSRSTGQGKSSPLHF. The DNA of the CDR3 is TGTGCCAGCAGTCGCAGTACCGGACAGGGGAAAAGTTCACCCCTCCACTTT.

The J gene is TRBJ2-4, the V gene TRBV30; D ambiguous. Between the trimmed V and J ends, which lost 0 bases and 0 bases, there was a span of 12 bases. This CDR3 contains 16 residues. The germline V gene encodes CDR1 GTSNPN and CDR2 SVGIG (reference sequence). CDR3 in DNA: TGTGCCTGGAGTGTTGGTCAGGTACTAGCCAAAAACATTCAGTACTTC. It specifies CAWSVGQVLAKNIQYF.

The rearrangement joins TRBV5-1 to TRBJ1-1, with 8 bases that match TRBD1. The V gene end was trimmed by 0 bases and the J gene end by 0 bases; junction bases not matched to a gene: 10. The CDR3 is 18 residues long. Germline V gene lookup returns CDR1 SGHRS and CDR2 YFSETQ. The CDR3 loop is CASSLGDRGRHMNTEAFF. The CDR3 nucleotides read TGCGCCAGCAGCTTGGGTGACAGGGGTCGACACATGAACACTGAAGCTTTCTTT.

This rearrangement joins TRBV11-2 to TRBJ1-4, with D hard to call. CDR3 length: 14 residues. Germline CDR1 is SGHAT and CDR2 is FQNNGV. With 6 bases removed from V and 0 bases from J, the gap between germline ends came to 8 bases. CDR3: CASSRTATNEKLFF. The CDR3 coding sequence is TGTGCCAGCAGTCGAACAGCAACTAATGAAAAACTGTTTTTT.

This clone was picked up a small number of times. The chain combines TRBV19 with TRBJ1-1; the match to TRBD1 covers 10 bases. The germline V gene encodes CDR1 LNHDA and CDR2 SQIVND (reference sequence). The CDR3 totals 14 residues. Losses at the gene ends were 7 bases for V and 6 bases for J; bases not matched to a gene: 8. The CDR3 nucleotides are TGTGCCAGTAAACTGGACAGGGGGTCATCTGAAGCTTTCTTT. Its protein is CASKLDRGSSEAFF.

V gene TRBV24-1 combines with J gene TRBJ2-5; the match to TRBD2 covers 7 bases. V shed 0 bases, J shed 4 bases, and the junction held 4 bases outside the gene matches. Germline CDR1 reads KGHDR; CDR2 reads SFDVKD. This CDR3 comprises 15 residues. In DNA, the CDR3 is TGTGCCACCAGTGATTTGAAAGCGGGGAGAGAGACCCAGTACTTC. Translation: CATSDLKAGRETQYF.

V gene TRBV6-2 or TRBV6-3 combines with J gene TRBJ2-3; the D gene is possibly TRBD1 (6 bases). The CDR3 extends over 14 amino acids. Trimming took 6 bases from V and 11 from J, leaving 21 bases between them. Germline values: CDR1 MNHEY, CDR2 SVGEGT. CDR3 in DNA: TGTGCCAGCAGCTCTCCGCGATGGACAGACGGGCAGTATTTT. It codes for CASSSPRWTDGQYF.

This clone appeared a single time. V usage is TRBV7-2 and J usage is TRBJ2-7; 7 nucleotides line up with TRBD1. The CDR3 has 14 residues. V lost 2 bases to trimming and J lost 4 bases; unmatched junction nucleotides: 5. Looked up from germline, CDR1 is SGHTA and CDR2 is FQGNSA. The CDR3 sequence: CASSLSQGLYEQYF. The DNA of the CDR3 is TGTGCCAGCAGCTTATCACAGGGGTTGTACGAGCAGTACTTC.

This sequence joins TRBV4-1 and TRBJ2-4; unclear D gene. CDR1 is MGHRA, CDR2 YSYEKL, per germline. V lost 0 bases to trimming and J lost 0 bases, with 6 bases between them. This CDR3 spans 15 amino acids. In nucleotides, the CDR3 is TGCGCCAGCAGCCAAGAAAGACTAGCCAAAAACATTCAGTACTTC. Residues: CASSQERLAKNIQYF.

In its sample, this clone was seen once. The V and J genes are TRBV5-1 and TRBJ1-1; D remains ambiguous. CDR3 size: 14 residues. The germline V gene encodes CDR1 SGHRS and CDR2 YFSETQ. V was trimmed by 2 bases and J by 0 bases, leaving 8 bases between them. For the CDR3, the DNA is TGCGCCAGCAGCTTACGGGGATTGAACACTGAAGCTTTCTTT. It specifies CASSLRGLNTEAFF. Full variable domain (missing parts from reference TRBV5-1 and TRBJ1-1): KAGVTQTPRYLIKTRGQQVTLSCSPISGHRSVSWYQQTPGQGLQFLFEYFSETQRNKGNFPGRFSGRQFSNSRSEMNVSTLELGDSALYLCASSLRGLNTEAFFGQGTRLTVV.

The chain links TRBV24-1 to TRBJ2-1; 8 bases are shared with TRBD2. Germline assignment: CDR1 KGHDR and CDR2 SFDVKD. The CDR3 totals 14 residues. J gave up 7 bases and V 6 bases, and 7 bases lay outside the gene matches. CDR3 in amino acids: CATSHPGGANEQFF. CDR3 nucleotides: TGTGCCACCAGTCACCCGGGAGGGGCAAATGAGCAGTTCTTC.

Here the CDR3 DNA reads TGTGCCAGCAGCTCACAAGGACTAGTAGGTAATGAGCAGTTCTTC. Its protein product is CASSSQGLVGNEQFF. The rearrangement uses TRBV7-2 and TRBJ2-1, with TRBD2 identical over 7 bases. The CDR3 consists of 15 residues. V shed 4 bases, J shed 7 bases, and the junction held 10 bases outside the gene matches. Germline V gene lookup returns CDR1 SGHTA and CDR2 FQGNSA.

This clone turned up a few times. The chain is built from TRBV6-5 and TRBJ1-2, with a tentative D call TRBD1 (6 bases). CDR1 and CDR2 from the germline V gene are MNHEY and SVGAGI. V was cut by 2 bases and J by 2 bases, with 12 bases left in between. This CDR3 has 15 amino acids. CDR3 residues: CASSYRGQKNYGYTF. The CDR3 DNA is TGTGCCAGCAGTTACAGAGGACAGAAAAACTATGGCTACACCTTC.